The 8 T cell receptor beta chains presented below share a single source sample, sequenced in a study of T cells after yellow fever vaccination. TCRdb recomputed calls from the 5' RACE reads with MiXCR, one row per CDR3 protein. Of about 99,000 distinct CDR3 sequences listed, under 6.5% are singletons. The sample was CD8+ T cells sorted from PBMCs, taken 10 days after the yellow fever booster vaccination. All receptors derive from a man between 18 and 35 years old who received the YFV17D yellow fever vaccine.

This clonotype was seen only a few times. This chain connects TRBV7-9 to TRBJ2-7; D is uncertain. Trimming cost V 5 bases and J 0 bases, with 8 bases left between them. CDR3 length: 13 amino acids. Germline V CDR1 and CDR2: SEHNR, FQNEAQ (reference sequence). CDR3 in DNA: TGTGCCAGCAGCCCCAGGAGCTCCTACGAGCAGTACTTC. It translates to CASSPRSSYEQYF.

This rearrangement joins TRBV12-3 or TRBV12-4 to TRBJ1-2, with a weak D call TRBD1 (5 bases). The CDR3 extends over 16 amino acids. The V end was cut by 3 bases, the J end by 7 bases, with 21 bases between. The CDR3 loop reads CASSFITSEGLFGYTF. In nucleotides, the CDR3 is TGTGCCAGCAGTTTCATTACTTCGGAGGGACTTTTTGGCTACACCTTC.

Only a few counts were recorded for this clonotype. As DNA, the CDR3 is TGCGCCAGCAGCTTGGCCCTACAGGGAACGAACTATGGCTACACCTTC. It encodes CASSLALQGTNYGYTF. The V call is TRBV5-1, the J call TRBJ1-2, with D possibly being TRBD1 (6 bases). CDR3 length: 16 amino acids. The V and J ends lost 0 bases and 2 bases respectively, with 14 bases between them. The germline V gene encodes CDR1 SGHRS and CDR2 YFSETQ.

The sample holds many counts of this clonotype. The gene calls are TRBV15 and TRBJ2-1; 7 nucleotides align to TRBD1. V dropped 4 bases and J dropped 3; count of bases not matched to a gene: 9. CDR3 length equals 16 residues. Germline CDR1 reads LNHNV; CDR2 reads YYDKDF (reference sequence). CDR3 loop: CATSTIRDRDYNEQFF. CDR3 DNA sequence: TGTGCCACCAGCACAATCCGGGACAGAGACTACAATGAGCAGTTCTTC.

This clonotype was found many times. The chain combines TRBV28 with TRBJ2-2, with D perhaps TRBD1 (6 bases). V lost 7 bases to trimming and J lost 6 bases, with 18 bases between them. Germline V gene lookup returns CDR1 MDHEN and CDR2 SYDVKM. The CDR3 has 15 residues. The CDR3 coding sequence is TGTGCCAGCACCAGGACATACAGGGAACCCGGGGAGCTGTTTTTT. Encoded protein: CASTRTYREPGELFF.

This clonotype was detected only a few times. The chain links TRBV29-1 to TRBJ2-5, with TRBD2 matching over 14 bases. This CDR3 contains 16 residues. Germline values: CDR1 SQVTM, CDR2 ANQGSEA. Unmatched junction bases numbered 11, after V lost 6 bases and J lost 5 bases. The CDR3 DNA is TGCAGCGTCGACCCCGGACTAGCGGGGGGCTGGGAGACCCAGTACTTC. This encodes CSVDPGLAGGWETQYF. The variable domain in full, with the rest retrieved from reference TRBV29-1 and TRBJ2-5, is SAVISQKPSRDICQRGTSLTIQCQVDSQVTMMFWYRQQPGQSLTLIATANQGSEATYESGFVIDKFPISRPNLTFSTLTVSNMSPEDSSIYLCSVDPGLAGGWETQYFGPGTRLLVL.

This clonotype turned up a few times. The chain recombines TRBV13 with TRBJ2-7; 7 bases map to TRBD1. The germline CDR1 and CDR2 sequences are PRHDT and FYEKMQ (reference sequence). The CDR3 sequence is 14 residues long. Germline trimming cut 5 bases from V and 3 bases from J; bases unmatched to any gene: 7. The CDR3 DNA sequence: TGTGCCAGCAGCGCCGACCGGGACAGCTACGAGCAGTACGTC. It translates to CASSADRDSYEQYV.

The rearrangement links TRBV19 to TRBJ2-7, with 9 bases matching TRBD1. Germline CDR1 and CDR2: LNHDA and SQIVND (reference sequence). The V segment lost 5 bases and the J segment 5 bases; nucleotides outside the gene matches: 4. The CDR3 runs to 13 residues. The CDR3 DNA sequence: TGTGCCAGTAGTGGGACAGGGAGCGACGAGCAGTACTTC. Protein sequence: CASSGTGSDEQYF.